This T cell receptor (beta chain) was profiled in a study of T cell responses to AZD1222 COVID-19 vaccine. Data came from immunoSEQ multiplex PCR; TCRdb stores just in-frame clones and leaves some out. Of fewer than 200,000 clones in the sample, approximately 91% were seen once. Sequencing used peripheral blood, obtained 28 days after the second AZD1222 dose. This clonotype originated in an adult who received the AZD1222 COVID-19 vaccine.

CDR3: CASSPYRGSVATNEKLFF. CDR3 bases: TGTGCCAGTAGTCCCTACAGGGGGTCGGTTGCAACTAATGAAAAACTGTTTTTT. V and J are TRBV19 and TRBJ1-4, with TRBD1 matching over 8 bases. V was pared by 5 bases and J by 0 bases, with 11 bases of the junction left unmatched. The CDR3 runs 18 residues. The V gene's germline CDR1 is LNHDA and CDR2 SQIVND (reference sequence).